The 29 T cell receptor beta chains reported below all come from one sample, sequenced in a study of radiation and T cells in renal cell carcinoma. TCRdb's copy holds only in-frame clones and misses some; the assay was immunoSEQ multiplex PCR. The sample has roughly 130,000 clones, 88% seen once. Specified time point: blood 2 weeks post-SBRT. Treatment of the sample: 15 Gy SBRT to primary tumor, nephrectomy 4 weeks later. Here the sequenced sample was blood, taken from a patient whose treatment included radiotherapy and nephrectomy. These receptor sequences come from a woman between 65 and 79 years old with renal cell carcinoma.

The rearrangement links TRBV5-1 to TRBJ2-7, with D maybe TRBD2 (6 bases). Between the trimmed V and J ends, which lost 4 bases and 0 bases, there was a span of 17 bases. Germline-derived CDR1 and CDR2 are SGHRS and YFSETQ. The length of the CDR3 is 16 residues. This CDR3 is CASSLRGSGSSYEQYF. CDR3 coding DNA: TGCGCCAGCAGCCTCCGGGGGAGCGGAAGCTCCTACGAGCAGTACTTC. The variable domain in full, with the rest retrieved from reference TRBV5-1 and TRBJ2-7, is KAGVTQTPRYLIKTRGQQVTLSCSPISGHRSVSWYQQTPGQGLQFLFEYFSETQRNKGNFPGRFSGRQFSNSRSEMNVSTLELGDSALYLCASSLRGSGSSYEQYFGPGTRLTVT.

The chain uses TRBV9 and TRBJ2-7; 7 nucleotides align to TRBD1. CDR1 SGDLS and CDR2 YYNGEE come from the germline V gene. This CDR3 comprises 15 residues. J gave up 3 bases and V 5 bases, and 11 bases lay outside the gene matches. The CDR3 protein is CASSATGTVVYEQYF. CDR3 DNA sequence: TGTGCCAGCAGTGCCACCGGGACAGTCGTCTACGAGCAGTACTTC. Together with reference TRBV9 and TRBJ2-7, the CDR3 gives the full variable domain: DSGVTQTPKHLITATGQRVTLRCSPRSGDLSVYWYQQSLDQGLQFLIQYYNGEERAKGNILERFSAQQFPDLHSELNLSSLELGDSALYFCASSATGTVVYEQYFGPGTRLTVT.

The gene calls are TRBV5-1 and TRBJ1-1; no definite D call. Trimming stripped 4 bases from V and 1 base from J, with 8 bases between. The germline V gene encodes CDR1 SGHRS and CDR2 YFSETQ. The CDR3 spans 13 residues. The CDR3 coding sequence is TGCGCCAGCAGCCCGAGGCCGAACACTGAAGCTTTCTTT. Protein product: CASSPRPNTEAFF.

The CDR3: CASRRLAGVNEQFF. DNA of the CDR3: TGTGCCAGCAGACGACTAGCGGGGGTCAATGAGCAGTTCTTC. This rearrangement joins TRBV6-4 to TRBJ2-1, with 12 bases that match TRBD2. With V trimmed by 6 bases and J by 6 bases, 3 bases remained unmatched. The V gene's germline CDR1 is MRHNA and CDR2 SNTAGT. The CDR3 is made up of 14 amino acids.

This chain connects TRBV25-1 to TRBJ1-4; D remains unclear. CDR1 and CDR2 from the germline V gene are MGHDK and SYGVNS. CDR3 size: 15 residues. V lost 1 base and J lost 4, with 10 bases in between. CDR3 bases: TGTGCCAGCAGTGAATGGACCGGGGTTAATGAAAAACTGTTTTTT. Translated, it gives CASSEWTGVNEKLFF. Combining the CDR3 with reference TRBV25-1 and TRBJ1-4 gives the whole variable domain EADIYQTPRYLVIGTGKKITLECSQTMGHDKMYWYQQDPGMELHLIHYSYGVNSTEKGDLSSESTVSRIRTEHFPLTLESARPSHTSQYLCASSEWTGVNEKLFFGSGTQLSVL.

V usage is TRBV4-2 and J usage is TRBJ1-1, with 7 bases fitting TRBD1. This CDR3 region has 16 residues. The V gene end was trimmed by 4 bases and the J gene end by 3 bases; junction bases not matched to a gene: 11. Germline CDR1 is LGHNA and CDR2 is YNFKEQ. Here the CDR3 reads CASSRPRRGMDTEAFF. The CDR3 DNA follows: TGTGCCAGCAGCCGACCGCGCAGGGGGATGGACACTGAAGCTTTCTTT.

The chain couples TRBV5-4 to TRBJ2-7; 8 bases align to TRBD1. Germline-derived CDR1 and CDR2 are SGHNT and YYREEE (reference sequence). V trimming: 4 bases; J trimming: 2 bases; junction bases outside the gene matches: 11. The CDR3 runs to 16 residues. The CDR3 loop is CASSRTGGLSAYEQYF. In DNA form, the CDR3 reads TGTGCCAGCAGCCGAACAGGGGGATTGTCCGCCTACGAGCAGTACTTC.

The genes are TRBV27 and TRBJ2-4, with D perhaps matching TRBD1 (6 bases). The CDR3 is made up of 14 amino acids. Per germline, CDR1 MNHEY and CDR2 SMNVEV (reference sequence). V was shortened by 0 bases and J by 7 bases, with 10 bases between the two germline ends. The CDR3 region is CASSLSSGANIQYF. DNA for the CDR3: TGTGCCAGCAGTTTATCGTCAGGGGCGAACATTCAGTACTTC.

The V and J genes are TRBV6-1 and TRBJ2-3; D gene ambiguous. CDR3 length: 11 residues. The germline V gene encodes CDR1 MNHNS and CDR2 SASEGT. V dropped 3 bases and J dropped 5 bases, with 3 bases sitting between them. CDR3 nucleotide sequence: TGTGCCAGCAGTGACAGAGATACGCAGTATTTT. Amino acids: CASSDRDTQYF.

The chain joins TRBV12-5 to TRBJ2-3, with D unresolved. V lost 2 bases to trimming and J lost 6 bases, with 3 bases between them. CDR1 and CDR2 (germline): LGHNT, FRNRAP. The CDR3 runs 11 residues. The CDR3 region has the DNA TGTGCTAGTGGTTTGTCGGATACGCAGTATTTT. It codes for CASGLSDTQYF.

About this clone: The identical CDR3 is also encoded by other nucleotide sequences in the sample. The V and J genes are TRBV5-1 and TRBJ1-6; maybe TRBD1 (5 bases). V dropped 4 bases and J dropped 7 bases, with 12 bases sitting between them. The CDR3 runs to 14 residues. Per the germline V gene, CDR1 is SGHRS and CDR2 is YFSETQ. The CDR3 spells CASSLQEGNSPLHF. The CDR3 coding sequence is TGCGCCAGCAGCCTACAGGAGGGGAATTCACCCCTCCACTTT.

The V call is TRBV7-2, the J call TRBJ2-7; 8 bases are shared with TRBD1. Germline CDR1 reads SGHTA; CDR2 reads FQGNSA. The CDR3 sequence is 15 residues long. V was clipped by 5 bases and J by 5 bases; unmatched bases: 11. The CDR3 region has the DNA TGTGCCAGCAGCGACAGACAGGGGACCTTCCACGAGCAGTACTTC. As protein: CASSDRQGTFHEQYF.

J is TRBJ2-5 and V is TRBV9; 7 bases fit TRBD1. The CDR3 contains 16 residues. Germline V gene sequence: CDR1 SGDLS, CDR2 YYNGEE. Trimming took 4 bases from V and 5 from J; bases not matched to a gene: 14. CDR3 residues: CASSPGEDRLRETQYF. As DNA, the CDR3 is TGTGCCAGCAGCCCCGGAGAGGACAGGCTCAGGGAGACCCAGTACTTC.

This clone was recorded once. CDR3 sequence (DNA): TGCGCCAGCAGCCTTTTGTGGGGTAGGGAGACCCAGTACTTC. Translating gives CASSLLWGRETQYF. This chain connects TRBV4-1 to TRBJ2-5; D is unresolved. The CDR3 is made up of 14 amino acids. Trimming took 4 bases from V and 5 from J, leaving 14 bases between them. CDR1 and CDR2 from the germline V gene are MGHRA and YSYEKL.

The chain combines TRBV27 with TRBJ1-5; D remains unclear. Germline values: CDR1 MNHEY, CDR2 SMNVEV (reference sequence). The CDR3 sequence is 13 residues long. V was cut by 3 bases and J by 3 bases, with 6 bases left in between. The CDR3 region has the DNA TGTGCCAGCAGTTTTCAGGTCAATCAGCCCCAGCATTTT. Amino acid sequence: CASSFQVNQPQHF.

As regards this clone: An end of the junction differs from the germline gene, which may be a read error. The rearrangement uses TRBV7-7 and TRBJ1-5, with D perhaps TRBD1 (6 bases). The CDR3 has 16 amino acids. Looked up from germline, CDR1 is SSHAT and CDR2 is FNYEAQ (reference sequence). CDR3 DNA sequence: TGTGCTAGCAGCTCCGAGGACAGTTATAGCAATCAGCCCCAGCATTTT. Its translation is CASSSEDSYSNQPQHF.

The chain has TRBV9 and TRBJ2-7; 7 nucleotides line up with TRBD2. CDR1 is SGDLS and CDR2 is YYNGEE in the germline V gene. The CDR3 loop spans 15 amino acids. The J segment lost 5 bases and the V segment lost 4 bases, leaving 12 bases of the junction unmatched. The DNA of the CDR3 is TGTGCCAGCAGCCGAACTAGCGCTCCAAGGAACGAGCAGTACTTC. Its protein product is CASSRTSAPRNEQYF. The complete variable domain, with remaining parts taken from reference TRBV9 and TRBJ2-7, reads DSGVTQTPKHLITATGQRVTLRCSPRSGDLSVYWYQQSLDQGLQFLIQYYNGEERAKGNILERFSAQQFPDLHSELNLSSLELGDSALYFCASSRTSAPRNEQYFGPGTRLTVT.

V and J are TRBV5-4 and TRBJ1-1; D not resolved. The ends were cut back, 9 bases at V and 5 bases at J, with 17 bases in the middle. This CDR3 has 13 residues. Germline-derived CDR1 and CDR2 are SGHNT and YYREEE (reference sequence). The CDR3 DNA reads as TGTGCCACTCAACCTGATTTAGGAACTGAAGCTTTCTTT. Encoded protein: CATQPDLGTEAFF.

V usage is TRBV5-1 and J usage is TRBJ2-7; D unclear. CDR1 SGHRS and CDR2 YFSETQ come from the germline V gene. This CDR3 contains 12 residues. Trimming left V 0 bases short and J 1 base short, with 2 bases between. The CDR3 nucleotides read TGCGCCAGCAGCTTGGTATCCTACGAGCAGTACTTC. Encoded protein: CASSLVSYEQYF.

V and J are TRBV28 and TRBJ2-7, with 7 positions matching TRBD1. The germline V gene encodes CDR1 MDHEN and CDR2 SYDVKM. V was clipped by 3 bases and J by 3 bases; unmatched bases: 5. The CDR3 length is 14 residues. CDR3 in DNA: TGTGCCAGCAGTTTTTCGGGACAGCTCTACGAGCAGTACTTC. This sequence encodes CASSFSGQLYEQYF.

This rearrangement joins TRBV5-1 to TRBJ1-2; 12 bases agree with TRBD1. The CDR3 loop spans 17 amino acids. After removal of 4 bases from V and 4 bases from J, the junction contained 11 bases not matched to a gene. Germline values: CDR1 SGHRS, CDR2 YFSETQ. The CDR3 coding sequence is TGCGCCAGCAGCCGTACTTCCGGGACAGGGGGCGTCTATGGCTACACCTTC. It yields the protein CASSRTSGTGGVYGYTF.

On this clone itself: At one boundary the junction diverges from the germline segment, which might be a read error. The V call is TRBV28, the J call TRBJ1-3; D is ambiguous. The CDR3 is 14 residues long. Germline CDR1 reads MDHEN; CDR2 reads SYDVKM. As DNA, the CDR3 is TGTGCCACCAGTGAGTCGAGTCTGGTTCACACCATATATTTT. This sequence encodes CATSESSLVHTIYF.

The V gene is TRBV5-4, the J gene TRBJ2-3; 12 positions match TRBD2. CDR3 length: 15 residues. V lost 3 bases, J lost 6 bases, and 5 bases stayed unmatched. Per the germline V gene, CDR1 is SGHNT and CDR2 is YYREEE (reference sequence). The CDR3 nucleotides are TGTGCCAGCAGCTATCTAGCGGGGGGGCCGGATACGCAGTATTTT. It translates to CASSYLAGGPDTQYF.

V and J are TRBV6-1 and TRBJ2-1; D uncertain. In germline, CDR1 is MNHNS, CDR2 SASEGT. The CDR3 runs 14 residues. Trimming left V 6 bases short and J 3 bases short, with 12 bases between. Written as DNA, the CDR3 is TGTGCCAGCAGATGGGCACAGATCTACAATGAGCAGTTCTTC. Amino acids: CASRWAQIYNEQFF.

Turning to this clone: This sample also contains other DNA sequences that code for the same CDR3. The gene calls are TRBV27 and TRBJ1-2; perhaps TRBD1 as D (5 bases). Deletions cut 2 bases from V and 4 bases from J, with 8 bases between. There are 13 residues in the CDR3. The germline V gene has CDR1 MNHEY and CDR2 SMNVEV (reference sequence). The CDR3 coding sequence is TGTGCCAGCAGTTTACGGGGGTCCTATGGCTACACCTTC. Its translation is CASSLRGSYGYTF.

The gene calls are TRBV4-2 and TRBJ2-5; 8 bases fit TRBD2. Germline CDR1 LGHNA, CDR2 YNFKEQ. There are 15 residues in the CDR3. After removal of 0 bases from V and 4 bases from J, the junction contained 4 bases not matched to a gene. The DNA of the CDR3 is TGTGCCAGCAGCCAAGATCCCAGCGGGGGAGAGACCCAGTACTTC. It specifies CASSQDPSGGETQYF.

The CDR3 DNA follows: TGTGCCATCAGTGAGTTTTCGCGGGAGAGCTCCTACAATGAGCAGTTCTTC. Its protein product is CAISEFSRESSYNEQFF. J is TRBJ2-1 and V is TRBV10-3, with 7 bases fitting TRBD2. Germline assignment: CDR1 ENHRY and CDR2 SYGVKD. This CDR3 spans 17 amino acids. V shed 1 base, J shed 0 bases, and the junction held 6 bases outside the gene matches.

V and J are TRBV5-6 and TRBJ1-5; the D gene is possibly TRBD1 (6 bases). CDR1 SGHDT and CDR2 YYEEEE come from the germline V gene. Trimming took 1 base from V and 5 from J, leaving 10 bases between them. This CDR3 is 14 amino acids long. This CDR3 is CASSLQQGHQPQHF. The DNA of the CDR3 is TGTGCCAGCAGCTTGCAACAGGGTCATCAGCCCCAGCATTTT. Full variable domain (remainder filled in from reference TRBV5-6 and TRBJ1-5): DAGVTQSPTHLIKTRGQQVTLRCSPKSGHDTVSWYQQALGQGPQFIFQYYEEEERQRGNFPDRFSGHQFPNYSSELNVNALLLGDSALYLCASSLQQGHQPQHFGDGTRLSIL.

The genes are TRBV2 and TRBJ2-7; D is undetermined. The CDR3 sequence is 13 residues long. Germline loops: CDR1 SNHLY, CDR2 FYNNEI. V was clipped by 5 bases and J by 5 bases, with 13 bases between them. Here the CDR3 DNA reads TGTGCCAGCAGTCAGATGGCCGTCGACGAGCAGTACTTC. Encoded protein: CASSQMAVDEQYF.